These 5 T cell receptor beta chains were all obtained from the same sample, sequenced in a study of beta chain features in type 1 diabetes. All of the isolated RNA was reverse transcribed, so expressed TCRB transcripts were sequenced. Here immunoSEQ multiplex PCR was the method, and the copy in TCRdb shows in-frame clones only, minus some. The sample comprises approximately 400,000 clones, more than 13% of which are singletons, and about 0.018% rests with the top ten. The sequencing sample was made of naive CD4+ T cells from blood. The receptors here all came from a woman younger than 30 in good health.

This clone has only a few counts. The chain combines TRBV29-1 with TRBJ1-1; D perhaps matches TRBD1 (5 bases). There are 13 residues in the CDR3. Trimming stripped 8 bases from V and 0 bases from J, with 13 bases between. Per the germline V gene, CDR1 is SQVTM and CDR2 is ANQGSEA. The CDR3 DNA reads TGCAGCCCAAGGGGTTTGATGAACACTGAAGCTTTCTTT. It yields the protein CSPRGLMNTEAFF.

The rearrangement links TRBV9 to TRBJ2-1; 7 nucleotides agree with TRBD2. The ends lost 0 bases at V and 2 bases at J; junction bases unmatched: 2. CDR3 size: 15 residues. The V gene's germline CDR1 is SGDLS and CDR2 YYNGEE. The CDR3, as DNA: TGTGCCAGCAGCGTAGTGCTAGCGGCCTACAATGAGCAGTTCTTC. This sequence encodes CASSVVLAAYNEQFF.

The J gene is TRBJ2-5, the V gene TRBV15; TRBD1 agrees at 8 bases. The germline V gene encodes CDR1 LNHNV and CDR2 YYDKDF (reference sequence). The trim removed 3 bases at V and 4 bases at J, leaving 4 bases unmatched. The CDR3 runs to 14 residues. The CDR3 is CATSRTGARETQYF. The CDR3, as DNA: TGTGCCACCAGCAGGACAGGGGCGCGAGAGACCCAGTACTTC.

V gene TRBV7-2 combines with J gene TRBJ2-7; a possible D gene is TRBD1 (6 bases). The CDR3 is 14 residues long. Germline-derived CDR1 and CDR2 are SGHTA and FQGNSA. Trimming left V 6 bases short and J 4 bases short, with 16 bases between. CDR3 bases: TGTGCCAGCAGGCTAGAAGGGGGAGAGTACGAGCAGTACTTC. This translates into CASRLEGGEYEQYF.

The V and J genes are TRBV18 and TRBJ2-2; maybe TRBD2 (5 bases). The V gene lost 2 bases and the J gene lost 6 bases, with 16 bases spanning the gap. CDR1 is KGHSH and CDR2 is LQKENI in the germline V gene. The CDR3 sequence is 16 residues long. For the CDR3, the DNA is TGTGCCAGCTCACCAGAGGACTGGACCGTGTCCGGGGAGCTGTTTTTT. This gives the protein CASSPEDWTVSGELFF.